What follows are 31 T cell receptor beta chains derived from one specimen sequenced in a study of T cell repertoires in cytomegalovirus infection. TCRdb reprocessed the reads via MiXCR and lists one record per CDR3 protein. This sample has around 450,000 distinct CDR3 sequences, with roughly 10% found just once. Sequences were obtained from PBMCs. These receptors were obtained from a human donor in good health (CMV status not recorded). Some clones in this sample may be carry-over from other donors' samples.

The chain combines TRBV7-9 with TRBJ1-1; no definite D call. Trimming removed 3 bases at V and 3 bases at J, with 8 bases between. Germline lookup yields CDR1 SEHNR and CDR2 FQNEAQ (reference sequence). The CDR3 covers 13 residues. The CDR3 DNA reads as TGTGCCAGCAGCTTCACCGGAGACACTGAAGCTTTCTTT. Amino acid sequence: CASSFTGDTEAFF.

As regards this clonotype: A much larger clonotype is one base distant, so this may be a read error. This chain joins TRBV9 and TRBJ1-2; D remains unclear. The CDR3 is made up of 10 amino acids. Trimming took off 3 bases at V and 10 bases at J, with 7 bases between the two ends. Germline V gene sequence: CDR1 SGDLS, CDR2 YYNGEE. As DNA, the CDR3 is TGTGCCAGCAGCGGACGGGACTACACCTTC. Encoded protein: CASSGRDYTF.

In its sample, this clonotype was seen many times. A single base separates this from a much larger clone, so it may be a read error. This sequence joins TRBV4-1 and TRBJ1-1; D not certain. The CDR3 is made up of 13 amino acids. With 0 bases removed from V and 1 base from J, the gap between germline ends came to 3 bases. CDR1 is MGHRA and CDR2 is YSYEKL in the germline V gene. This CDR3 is CASSQDWNTEAFF. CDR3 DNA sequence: TGCGCCAGCAGCCAAGATTGGAACACTGAAGCTTTCTTT.

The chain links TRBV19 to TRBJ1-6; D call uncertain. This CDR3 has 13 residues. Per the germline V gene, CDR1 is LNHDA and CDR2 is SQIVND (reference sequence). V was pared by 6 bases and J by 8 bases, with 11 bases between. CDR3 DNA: TGTGCCAGTAGATGGAACAGAGATTCACCCCTCCACTTT. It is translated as CASRWNRDSPLHF. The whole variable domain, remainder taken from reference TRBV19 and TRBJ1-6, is DGGITQSPKYLFRKEGQNVTLSCEQNLNHDAMYWYRQDPGQGLRLIYYSQIVNDFQKGDIAEGYSVSREKKESFPLTVTSAQKNPTAFYLCASRWNRDSPLHFGNGTRLTVT.

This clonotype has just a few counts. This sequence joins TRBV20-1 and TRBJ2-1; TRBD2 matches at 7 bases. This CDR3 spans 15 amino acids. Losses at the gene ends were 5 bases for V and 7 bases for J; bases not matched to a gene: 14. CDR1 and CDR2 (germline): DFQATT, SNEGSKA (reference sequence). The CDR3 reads CSAAFRGDGTNEQFF. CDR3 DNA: TGCAGTGCTGCCTTTCGGGGGGACGGGACGAATGAGCAGTTCTTC.

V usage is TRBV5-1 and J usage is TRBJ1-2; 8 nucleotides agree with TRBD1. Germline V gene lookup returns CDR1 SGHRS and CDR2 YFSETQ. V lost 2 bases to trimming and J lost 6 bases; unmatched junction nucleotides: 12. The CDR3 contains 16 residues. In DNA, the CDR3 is TGCGCCAGCAGCTTTCGTCCGTTGACAGGGGATAATGGCTACACCTTC. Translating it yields CASSFRPLTGDNGYTF.

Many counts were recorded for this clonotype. The CDR3: CASSMTGLSSYNSPLHF. The CDR3 bases are TGTGCCAGCAGTATGACAGGGCTTAGCTCCTATAATTCACCCCTCCACTTT. The V call is TRBV7-2, the J call TRBJ1-6; 7 bases are a match to TRBD1. The CDR3 consists of 17 residues. Germline-derived CDR1 and CDR2 are SGHTA and FQGNSA. V shed 6 bases and J 0 bases; nucleotides not matched to a gene: 8.

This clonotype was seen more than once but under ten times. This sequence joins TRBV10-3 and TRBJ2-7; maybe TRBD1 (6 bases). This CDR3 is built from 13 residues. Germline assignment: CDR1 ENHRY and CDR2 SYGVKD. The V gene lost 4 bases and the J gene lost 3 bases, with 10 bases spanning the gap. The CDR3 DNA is TGTGCCATCAGTGGGACAGCCGACTACGAGCAGTACTTC. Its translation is CAISGTADYEQYF.

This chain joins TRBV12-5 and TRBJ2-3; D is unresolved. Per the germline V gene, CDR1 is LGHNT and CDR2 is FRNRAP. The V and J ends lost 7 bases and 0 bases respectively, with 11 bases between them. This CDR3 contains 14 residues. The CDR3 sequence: CASAPTVSTDTQYF. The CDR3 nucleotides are TGTGCTAGTGCCCCGACGGTGAGCACAGATACGCAGTATTTT. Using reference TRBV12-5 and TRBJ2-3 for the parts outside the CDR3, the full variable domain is DARVTQTPRHKVTEMGQEVTMRCQPILGHNTVFWYRQTMMQGLELLAYFRNRAPLDDSGMPKDRFSAEMPDATLATLKIQPSEPRDSAVYFCASAPTVSTDTQYFGPGTRLTVL.

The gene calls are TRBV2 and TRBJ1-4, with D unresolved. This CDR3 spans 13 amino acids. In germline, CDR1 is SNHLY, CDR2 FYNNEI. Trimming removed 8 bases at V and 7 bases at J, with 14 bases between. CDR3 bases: TGTGCCAGCTCGATGGAGGGTCCTGAAAAACTGTTTTTT. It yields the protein CASSMEGPEKLFF. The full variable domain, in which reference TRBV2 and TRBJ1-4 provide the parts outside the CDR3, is EPEVTQTPSHQVTQMGQEVILRCVPISNHLYFYWYRQILGQKVEFLVSFYNNEISEKSEIFDDQFSVERPDGSNFTLKIRSTKLEDSAMYFCASSMEGPEKLFFGSGTQLSVL.

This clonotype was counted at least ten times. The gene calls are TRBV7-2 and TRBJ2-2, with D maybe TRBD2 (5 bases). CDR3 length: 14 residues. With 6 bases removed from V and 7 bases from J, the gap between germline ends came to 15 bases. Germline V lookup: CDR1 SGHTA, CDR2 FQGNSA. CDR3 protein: CASSSTFTSGELFF. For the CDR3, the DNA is TGTGCCAGCAGTTCAACTTTCACTAGCGGGGAGCTGTTTTTT.

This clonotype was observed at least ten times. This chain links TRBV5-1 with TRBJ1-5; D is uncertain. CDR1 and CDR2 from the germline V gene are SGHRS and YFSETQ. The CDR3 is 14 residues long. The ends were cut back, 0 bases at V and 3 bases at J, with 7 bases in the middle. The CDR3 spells CASSLAPDNQPQHF. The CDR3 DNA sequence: TGCGCCAGCAGCTTGGCCCCAGACAATCAGCCCCAGCATTTT.

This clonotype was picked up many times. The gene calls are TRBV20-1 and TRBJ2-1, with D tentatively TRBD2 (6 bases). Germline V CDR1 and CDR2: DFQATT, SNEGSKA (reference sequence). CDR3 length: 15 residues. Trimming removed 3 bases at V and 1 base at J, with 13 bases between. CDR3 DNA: TGCAGTGCTAGGGACCCGGGAGTATCCTACAATGAGCAGTTCTTC. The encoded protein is CSARDPGVSYNEQFF.

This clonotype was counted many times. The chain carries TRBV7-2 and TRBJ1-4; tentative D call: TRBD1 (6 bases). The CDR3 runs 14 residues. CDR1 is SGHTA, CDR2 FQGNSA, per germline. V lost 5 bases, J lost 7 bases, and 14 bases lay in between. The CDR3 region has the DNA TGTGCCAGCAGCGAACACAGGGAGGGTGAAAAACTGTTTTTT. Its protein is CASSEHREGEKLFF.

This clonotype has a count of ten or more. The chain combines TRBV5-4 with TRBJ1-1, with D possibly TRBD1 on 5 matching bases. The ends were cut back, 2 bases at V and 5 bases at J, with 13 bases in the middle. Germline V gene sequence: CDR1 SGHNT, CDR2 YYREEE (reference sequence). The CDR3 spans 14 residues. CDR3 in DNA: TGTGCCAGCAGCTTTCTTGGGGGGTCAACTGAAGCTTTCTTT. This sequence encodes CASSFLGGSTEAFF. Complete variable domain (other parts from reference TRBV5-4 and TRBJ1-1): ETGVTQSPTHLIKTRGQQVTLRCSSQSGHNTVSWYQQALGQGPQFIFQYYREEENGRGNFPPRFSGLQFPNYSSELNVNALELDDSALYLCASSFLGGSTEAFFGQGTRLTVV.

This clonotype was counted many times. The CDR3 loop is CAISADRGGFPASGYTF. The CDR3 region has the DNA TGTGCCATCAGTGCTGACAGGGGGGGATTTCCGGCGAGTGGCTACACCTTC. This chain uses TRBV10-3 with TRBJ1-2, with 9 bases identical to TRBD1. The CDR3 extends over 17 amino acids. Germline V gene sequence: CDR1 ENHRY, CDR2 SYGVKD. V dropped 4 bases and J dropped 7; count of bases not matched to a gene: 16.

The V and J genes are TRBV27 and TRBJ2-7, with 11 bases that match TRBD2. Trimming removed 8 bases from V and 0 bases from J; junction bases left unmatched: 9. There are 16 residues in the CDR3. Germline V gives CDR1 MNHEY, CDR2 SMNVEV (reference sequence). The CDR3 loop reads CASALTSGTLSYEQYF. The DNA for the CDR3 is TGTGCCAGCGCGCTGACTAGCGGGACCCTCTCCTACGAGCAGTACTTC.

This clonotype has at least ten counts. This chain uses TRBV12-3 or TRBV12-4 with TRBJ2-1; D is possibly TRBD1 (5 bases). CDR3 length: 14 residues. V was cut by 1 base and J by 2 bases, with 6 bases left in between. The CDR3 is CASSLGTPYNEQFF. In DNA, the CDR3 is TGTGCCAGCAGTTTAGGGACACCCTACAATGAGCAGTTCTTC.

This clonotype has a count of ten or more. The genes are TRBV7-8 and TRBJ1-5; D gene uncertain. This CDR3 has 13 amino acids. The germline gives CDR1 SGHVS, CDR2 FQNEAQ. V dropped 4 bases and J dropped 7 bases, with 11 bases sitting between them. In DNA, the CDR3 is TGTGCCAGCAGCTCCCTGGATGGGCAGCCCCAGCATTTT. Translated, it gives CASSSLDGQPQHF.

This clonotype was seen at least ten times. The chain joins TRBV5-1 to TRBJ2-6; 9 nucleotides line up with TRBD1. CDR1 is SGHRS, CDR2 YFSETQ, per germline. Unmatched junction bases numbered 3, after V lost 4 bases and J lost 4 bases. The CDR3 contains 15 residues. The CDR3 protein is CASSRTGAGANVLTF. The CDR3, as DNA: TGCGCCAGCAGCCGGACAGGGGCGGGGGCCAACGTCCTGACTTTC.

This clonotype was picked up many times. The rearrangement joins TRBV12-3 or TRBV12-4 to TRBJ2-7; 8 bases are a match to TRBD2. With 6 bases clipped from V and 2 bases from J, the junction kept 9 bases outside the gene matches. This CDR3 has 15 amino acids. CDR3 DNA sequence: TGTGCCAGCAGGGGGTTGACTAGCGTCGCCTACGAGCAGTACTTC. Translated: CASRGLTSVAYEQYF.

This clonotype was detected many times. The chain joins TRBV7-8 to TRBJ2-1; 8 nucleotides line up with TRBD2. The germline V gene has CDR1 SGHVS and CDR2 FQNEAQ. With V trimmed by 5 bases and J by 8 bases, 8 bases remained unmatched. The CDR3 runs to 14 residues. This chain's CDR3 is CASSLLADRDEQFF. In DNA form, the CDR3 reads TGTGCCAGCAGCCTACTAGCGGATCGAGATGAGCAGTTCTTC.

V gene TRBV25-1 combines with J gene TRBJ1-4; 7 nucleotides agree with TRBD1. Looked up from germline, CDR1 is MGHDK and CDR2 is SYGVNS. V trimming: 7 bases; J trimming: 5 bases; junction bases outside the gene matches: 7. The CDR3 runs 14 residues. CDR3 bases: TGTGCCAGCACACAGGGGAGGGGAAATGAAAAACTGTTTTTT. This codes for CASTQGRGNEKLFF.

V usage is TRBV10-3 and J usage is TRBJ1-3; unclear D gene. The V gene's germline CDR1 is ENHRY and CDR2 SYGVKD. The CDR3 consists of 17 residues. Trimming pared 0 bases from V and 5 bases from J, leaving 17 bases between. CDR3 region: CAISESTPTTVRNTIYF. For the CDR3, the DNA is TGTGCCATCAGTGAGTCAACTCCCACAACGGTGAGAAACACCATATATTTT.

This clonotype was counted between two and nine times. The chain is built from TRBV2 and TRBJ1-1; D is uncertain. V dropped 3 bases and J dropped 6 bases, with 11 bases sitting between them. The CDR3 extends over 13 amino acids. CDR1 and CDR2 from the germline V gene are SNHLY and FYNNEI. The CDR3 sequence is CASSDEGWAEAFF. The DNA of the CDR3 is TGTGCCAGCAGTGACGAAGGATGGGCTGAAGCTTTCTTT.

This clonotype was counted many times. CDR3 protein: CASSFGTAEETQYF. The CDR3 DNA follows: TGTGCCAGCAGCTTCGGGACAGCCGAAGAGACCCAGTACTTC. The chain links TRBV11-2 to TRBJ2-5; 7 positions agree with TRBD1. Unmatched junction bases numbered 4, after V lost 3 bases and J lost 3 bases. Per the germline V gene, CDR1 is SGHAT and CDR2 is FQNNGV. The CDR3 has 14 residues.

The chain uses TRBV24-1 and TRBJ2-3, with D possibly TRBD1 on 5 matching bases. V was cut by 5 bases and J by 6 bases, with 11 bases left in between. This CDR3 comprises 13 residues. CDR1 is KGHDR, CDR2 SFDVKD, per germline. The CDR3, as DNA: TGTGCCACCAGTGTTAGGACACTGGATACGCAGTATTTT. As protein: CATSVRTLDTQYF.

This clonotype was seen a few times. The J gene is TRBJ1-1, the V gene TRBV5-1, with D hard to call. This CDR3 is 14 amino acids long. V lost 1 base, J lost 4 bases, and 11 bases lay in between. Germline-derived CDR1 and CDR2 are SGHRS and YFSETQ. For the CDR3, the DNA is TGCGCCAGCAGCTTGACCGCCGTGGGCACTGAAGCTTTCTTT. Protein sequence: CASSLTAVGTEAFF.

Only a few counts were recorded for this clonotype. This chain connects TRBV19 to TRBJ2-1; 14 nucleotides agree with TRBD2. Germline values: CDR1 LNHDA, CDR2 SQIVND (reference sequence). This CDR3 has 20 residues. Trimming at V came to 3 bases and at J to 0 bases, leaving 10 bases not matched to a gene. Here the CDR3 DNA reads TGTGCCAGTAGTATCCCGACTAGCGGGAGGGGCCTCTCCTCCTACAATGAGCAGTTCTTC. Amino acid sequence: CASSIPTSGRGLSSYNEQFF.

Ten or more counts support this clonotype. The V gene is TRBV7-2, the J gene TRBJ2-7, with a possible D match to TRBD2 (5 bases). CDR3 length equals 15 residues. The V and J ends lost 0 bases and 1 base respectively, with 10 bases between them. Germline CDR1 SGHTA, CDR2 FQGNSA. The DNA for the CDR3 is TGTGCCAGCAGCTTAGCGCGGGCAACATCCTACGAGCAGTACTTC. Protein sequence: CASSLARATSYEQYF.

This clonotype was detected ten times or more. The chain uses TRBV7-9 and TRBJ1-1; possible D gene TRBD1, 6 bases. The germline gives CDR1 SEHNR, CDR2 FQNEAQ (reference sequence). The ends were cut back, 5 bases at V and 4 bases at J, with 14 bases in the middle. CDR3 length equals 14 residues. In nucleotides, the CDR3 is TGTGCCAGCAGCCAAGAGGGGGTTGGCACTGAAGCTTTCTTT. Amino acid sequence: CASSQEGVGTEAFF. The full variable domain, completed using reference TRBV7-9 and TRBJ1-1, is DTGVSQNPRHKITKRGQNVTFRCDPISEHNRLYWYRQTLGQGPEFLTYFQNEAQLEKSRLLSDRFSAERPKGSFSTLEIQRTEQGDSAMYLCASSQEGVGTEAFFGQGTRLTVV.